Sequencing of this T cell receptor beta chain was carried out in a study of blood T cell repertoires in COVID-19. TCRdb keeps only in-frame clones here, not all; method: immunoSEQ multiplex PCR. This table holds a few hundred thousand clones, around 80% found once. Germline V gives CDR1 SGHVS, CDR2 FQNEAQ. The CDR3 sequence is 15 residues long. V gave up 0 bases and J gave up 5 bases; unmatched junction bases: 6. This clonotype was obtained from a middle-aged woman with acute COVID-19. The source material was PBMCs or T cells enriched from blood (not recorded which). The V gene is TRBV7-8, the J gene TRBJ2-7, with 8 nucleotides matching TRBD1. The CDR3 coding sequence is TGTGCCAGCAGCTTAGCGAGGGACAGGTGGAACGAGCAGTACTTC. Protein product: CASSLARDRWNEQYF.